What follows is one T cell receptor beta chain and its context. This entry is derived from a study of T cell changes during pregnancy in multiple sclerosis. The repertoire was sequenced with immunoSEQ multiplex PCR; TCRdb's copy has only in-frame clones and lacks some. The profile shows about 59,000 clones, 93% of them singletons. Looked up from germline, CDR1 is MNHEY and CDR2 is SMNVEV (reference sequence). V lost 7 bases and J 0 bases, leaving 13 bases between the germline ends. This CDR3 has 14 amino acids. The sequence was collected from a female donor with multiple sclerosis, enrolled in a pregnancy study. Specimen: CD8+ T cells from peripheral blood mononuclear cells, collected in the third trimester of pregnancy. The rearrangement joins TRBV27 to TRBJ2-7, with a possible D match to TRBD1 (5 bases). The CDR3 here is CASIIQVPSYEQYF. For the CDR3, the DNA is TGTGCCAGCATCATACAGGTACCCTCCTACGAGCAGTACTTC.